The 13 T cell receptor beta chains in this list originate from one sample, sequenced in a study of T cells in Graves' hyperthyroidism and ophthalmopathy. The TCR beta CDR3 regions underwent amplification using RNA transcripts as the source. RT-PCR in the first round (using the HTBI primer set) targeted the TCR CDR3. TCRdb fed the multiplex PCR reads into MiXCR, producing one record per CDR3 protein. The sample lists around 600,000 distinct CDR3 sequences; approximately 14% were seen once. The sample taken for sequencing was blood. These receptors all come from a woman aged 45-60 years with Graves' ophthalmopathy.

There are many counts of this clonotype. The V call is TRBV7-2, the J call TRBJ2-5; D call uncertain. This CDR3 is 13 amino acids long. Germline values: CDR1 SGHTA, CDR2 FQGNSA. V shed 1 base and J shed 5 bases, with 8 bases lying between them. The chain's CDR3 is CASSLEIWETQYF. The CDR3 DNA sequence: TGTGCCAGCAGCTTAGAAATTTGGGAGACCCAGTACTTC. Together with reference TRBV7-2 and TRBJ2-5, the CDR3 gives the full variable domain: GAGVSQSPSNKVTEKGKDVELRCDPISGHTALYWYRQSLGQGLEFLIYFQGNSAPDKSGLPSDRFSAERTGGSVSTLTIQRTQQEDSAVYLCASSLEIWETQYFGPGTRLLVL.

The rearrangement joins TRBV10-3 to TRBJ2-1; a weak D match, TRBD2 (7 bases). Trimming stripped 4 bases from V and 3 bases from J, with 13 bases between. Germline V gene lookup returns CDR1 ENHRY and CDR2 SYGVKD. The CDR3 is 15 amino acids. The CDR3 coding sequence is TGTGCCATCAGTGGAGGGGGGGGAAACTACAATGAGCAGTTCTTC. It is translated as CAISGGGGNYNEQFF.

The chain joins TRBV24-1 to TRBJ1-5, with D possibly matching TRBD1 (5 bases). V gave up 1 base and J gave up 8 bases, with 26 bases separating them. CDR1 is KGHDR, CDR2 SFDVKD, per germline. The CDR3 extends over 19 amino acids. CDR3 residues: CATSDLTPRGAGSREPQHF. The CDR3 bases are TGTGCCACCAGTGATTTAACCCCCCGTGGGGCAGGGAGCAGGGAGCCCCAGCATTTT.

This clonotype showed up many times. V is TRBV12-3 or TRBV12-4 and J is TRBJ2-1; no firm D call. The V gene lost 5 bases and the J gene lost 8 bases, with 13 bases spanning the gap. The CDR3 has 13 amino acids. The CDR3 region has the DNA TGTGCCAGCAGTCTCAGCAAGACGGATGAGCAGTTCTTC. It is translated as CASSLSKTDEQFF.

The chain couples TRBV2 to TRBJ2-7, with TRBD1 matching 10 bases. The CDR3 loop spans 15 amino acids. Trimming removed 7 bases from V and 4 bases from J; junction bases left unmatched: 10. Looked up from germline, CDR1 is SNHLY and CDR2 is FYNNEI. CDR3 residues: CASTKEGQGSYEQYF. CDR3 DNA: TGTGCCAGCACTAAAGAGGGACAGGGGTCGTACGAGCAGTACTTC.

This clonotype showed up just a few times. This chain connects TRBV10-3 to TRBJ1-6; weak D call: TRBD1 (5 bases). From germline, CDR1 is ENHRY and CDR2 SYGVKD. V lost 3 bases and J 18 bases, leaving 18 bases between the germline ends. The CDR3 is 13 amino acids. The CDR3 region is CAISDLPGTPSHF. The CDR3 bases are TGTGCCATCAGTGATCTCCCCGGGACCCCCAGCCACTTT.

This sequence joins TRBV20-1 and TRBJ2-1; 8 nucleotides align to TRBD2. The CDR3 covers 19 residues. Unmatched junction bases numbered 15, after V lost 1 base and J lost 1 base. The germline V gene encodes CDR1 DFQATT and CDR2 SNEGSKA (reference sequence). This chain's CDR3 is CSARGGLAGGPPSYNEQFF. The DNA for the CDR3 is TGCAGTGCTAGAGGAGGGTTGGCGGGAGGCCCCCCTTCCTACAATGAGCAGTTCTTC.

Many counts were recorded for this clonotype. This chain links TRBV30 with TRBJ2-1, with D perhaps matching TRBD1 (6 bases). With 0 bases removed from V and 7 bases from J, the gap between germline ends came to 16 bases. Germline CDR1 GTSNPN, CDR2 SVGIG (reference sequence). CDR3 length equals 15 residues. The CDR3 DNA reads TGTGCCTGGAGTGTGGGTAGGGGGACGGAAAATGAGCAGTTCTTC. As protein: CAWSVGRGTENEQFF.

This clonotype was picked up many times. The chain carries TRBV20-1 and TRBJ1-1; the D gene is possibly TRBD1 (5 bases). The CDR3 is 15 residues long. Germline lookup yields CDR1 DFQATT and CDR2 SNEGSKA (reference sequence). Trimming cost V 0 bases and J 1 base, with 12 bases left between them. The DNA for the CDR3 is TGCAGTGCTAGAGATTGGGGAGGACAGAACACTGAAGCTTTCTTT. This encodes CSARDWGGQNTEAFF.

This clonotype was seen only a few times. V usage is TRBV6-1 and J usage is TRBJ2-3, with D perhaps matching TRBD2 (6 bases). Per the germline V gene, CDR1 is MNHNS and CDR2 is SASEGT. The CDR3 is made up of 16 amino acids. The V gene lost 2 bases and the J gene lost 6 bases, with 18 bases spanning the gap. DNA for the CDR3: TGTGCCAGCAGTGAATATGGTGCGGGGCCTTTGGATACGCAGTATTTT. Translation gives CASSEYGAGPLDTQYF.

This clonotype was counted at least ten times. The chain uses TRBV13 and TRBJ1-1; D uncertain. CDR1 and CDR2 from the germline V gene are PRHDT and FYEKMQ (reference sequence). With 3 bases removed from V and 4 bases from J, the gap between germline ends came to 9 bases. This CDR3 comprises 13 residues. The CDR3, as DNA: TGTGCCAGCAGCTTCGAGGGTAGCACTGAAGCTTTCTTT. This codes for CASSFEGSTEAFF.

This clonotype occurred a few times. The chain employs TRBV3-2 and TRBJ1-5; the D call in the table, TRBD1, was not verified against the DNA. TRBV3-2 is labeled a pseudogene. This CDR3 comprises 15 residues. CDR3 region: CASSQGGGACQPQHF. Here the CDR3 DNA reads TGTGCCAGCAGCCAAGGAGGGGGCGCCTGTCAGCCCCAGCATTTT.

There are a few counts of this clonotype. The chain couples TRBV3-1 to TRBJ1-1; the D is unclear. Per the germline V gene, CDR1 is LGHDT and CDR2 is YNNKEL (reference sequence). Trimming stripped 6 bases from V and 1 base from J, with 12 bases between. The CDR3 length is 14 residues. This chain's CDR3 is CASSDTLRNTEAFF. In DNA form, the CDR3 reads TGTGCCAGCAGTGACACCCTAAGGAACACTGAAGCTTTCTTT.